This T cell receptor (beta chain) stems from a study of beta chain features in type 1 diabetes. The isolated RNA, all of it, was reverse transcribed, so expressed TCRB transcripts were what got sequenced. Libraries were prepared by immunoSEQ multiplex PCR; TCRdb keeps only in-frame clonotypes and omits some of them. The sample carries 250,000 to 300,000 clones, under 8.5% recorded once. A few counts support this clone. Its antigen is still unknown. The V end was cut by 1 base, the J end by 1 base, with 6 bases between. The length of the CDR3 is 14 residues. The germline V gene encodes CDR1 LGHNT and CDR2 FRNRAP. Broader study findings: Significant though moderate, a shortening of TCRB CDR3s appeared in all four CD4+ subsets of Type 1 diabetes patients.

Sequenced: central memory CD4+ T cells from blood. The sequence was collected from a woman younger than 35 in good health. This rearrangement joins TRBV12-5 to TRBJ2-3; D is possibly TRBD1 (5 bases). This CDR3 reads CASGLGRGTDTQYF. CDR3 sequence (DNA): TGTGCTAGTGGTTTGGGCAGGGGCACAGATACGCAGTATTTT.